Listed here are 21 T cell receptor beta chains from one sample, sequenced in a study of blood T cell repertoires in COVID-19. Profiling relied on immunoSEQ multiplex PCR, and the TCRdb table lists in-frame clones only, not all of them. The table has 100,000 or so clones, about four fifths seen once; the top ten hold about 9.4%. Sample: peripheral blood. The receptor set was obtained from a human donor in a cohort sampled during active COVID-19.

This clone was detected ten times or more. The chain employs TRBV5-1 and TRBJ1-1; TRBD1 aligns across 8 bases. V trimming: 0 bases; J trimming: 7 bases; junction bases outside the gene matches: 5. Germline-derived CDR1 and CDR2 are SGHRS and YFSETQ. CDR3 length equals 14 residues. The CDR3 DNA reads as TGCGCCAGCAGCTTGGGGACAGGGATTGGTGAAGCTTTCTTT. Its translation is CASSLGTGIGEAFF.

The chain uses TRBV15 and TRBJ1-2; TRBD1 matches 10 bases. V lost 0 bases and J lost 4; bases outside the gene matches: 5. Germline V CDR1 and CDR2: LNHNV, YYDKDF (reference sequence). This CDR3 comprises 16 residues. CDR3 amino acids: CATSREDRGFAYGYTF. DNA of the CDR3: TGTGCCACCAGCAGAGAGGACAGGGGGTTTGCCTATGGCTACACCTTC. Looking up the rest from reference TRBV15 and TRBJ1-2 gives the full variable domain: DAMVIQNPRYQVTQFGKPVTLSCSQTLNHNVMYWYQQKSSQAPKLLFHYYDKDFNNEADTPDNFQSRRPNTSFCFLDIRSPGLGDTAMYLCATSREDRGFAYGYTFGSGTRLTVV.

J is TRBJ1-5 and V is TRBV2; TRBD1 is a possible D gene (5 bases). The CDR3 length is 15 residues. Trimming took off 6 bases at V and 2 bases at J, with 14 bases between the two ends. Germline loops: CDR1 SNHLY, CDR2 FYNNEI. The CDR3 sequence is CASRDDSTGNQPQHF. The DNA for the CDR3 is TGTGCCAGCAGAGACGACAGTACGGGCAATCAGCCCCAGCATTTT. Drawing the rest from reference TRBV2 and TRBJ1-5, the complete variable domain is EPEVTQTPSHQVTQMGQEVILRCVPISNHLYFYWYRQILGQKVEFLVSFYNNEISEKSEIFDDQFSVERPDGSNFTLKIRSTKLEDSAMYFCASRDDSTGNQPQHFGDGTRLSIL.

The chain uses TRBV12-5 and TRBJ1-6, with TRBD1 matching over 8 bases. There are 20 residues in the CDR3. V shed 2 bases and J 2 bases; nucleotides not matched to a gene: 14. Germline CDR1 is LGHNT and CDR2 is FRNRAP. CDR3 region: CASGLTTSGQGFTYNSPLHF. CDR3 nucleotide sequence: TGTGCTAGTGGTTTGACCACCTCCGGACAGGGATTCACCTATAATTCACCCCTCCACTTT.

V is TRBV6-5 and J is TRBJ1-5, with TRBD1 identical over 9 bases. Germline trimming cut 4 bases from V and 4 bases from J; bases unmatched to any gene: 5. Germline V CDR1 and CDR2: MNHEY, SVGAGI. The CDR3 is 15 amino acids. The CDR3 loop reads CASSSDRGFNQPQHF. CDR3 nucleotide sequence: TGTGCCAGCAGTTCCGACAGGGGGTTTAATCAGCCCCAGCATTTT.

V and J are TRBV18 and TRBJ1-3; the D gene is possibly TRBD1 (6 bases). From germline, CDR1 is KGHSH and CDR2 LQKENI. This CDR3 has 16 amino acids. The V and J ends lost 4 bases and 6 bases respectively, with 19 bases between them. The CDR3, as DNA: TGTGCCAGCTCACGGCTCGGCCCAGGGGCCGAAAACACCATATATTTT. Its translation is CASSRLGPGAENTIYF.

The CDR3 region has the DNA TGTGCCAGCAGCCATGGACAGTCATGGTACGAGCAGTACTTC. This gives the protein CASSHGQSWYEQYF. J is TRBJ2-7 and V is TRBV7-6, with D maybe TRBD1 (6 bases). The CDR3 loop spans 14 amino acids. V lost 5 bases to trimming and J lost 4 bases, with 15 bases between them. CDR1 and CDR2 from the germline V gene are SGHVS and FNYEAQ.

V and J are TRBV27 and TRBJ2-7; 8 bases line up with TRBD1. CDR3 length: 16 amino acids. V was pared by 4 bases and J by 1 base, with 9 bases of the junction left unmatched. Germline lookup yields CDR1 MNHEY and CDR2 SMNVEV (reference sequence). The CDR3 DNA follows: TGTGCCAGCAGTTCCCCCGGACAGGGTCGATCCTACGAGCAGTACTTC. Translated, it gives CASSSPGQGRSYEQYF.

The J gene is TRBJ1-1, the V gene TRBV3-1 (or the pseudogene TRBV3-2); D is ambiguous. The CDR3 has 15 residues. Trimming stripped 5 bases from V and 5 bases from J, with 18 bases between. Germline V gene sequence: CDR1 LGHDT, CDR2 YNNKEL (reference sequence). The CDR3 region has the DNA TGTGCCAGCAGCTACCACGGACGGGGTTTGACTGAAGCTTTCTTT. Translating gives CASSYHGRGLTEAFF.

This clone turned up a few times. J is TRBJ1-1 and V is TRBV7-2, with 10 bases matching TRBD1. Germline V lookup: CDR1 SGHTA, CDR2 FQGNSA. This CDR3 has 16 residues. V trimming: 5 bases; J trimming: 2 bases; junction bases outside the gene matches: 8. Written as DNA, the CDR3 is TGTGCCAGCAGCGAACCGGGACAGGGGACAAACACTGAAGCTTTCTTT. This sequence encodes CASSEPGQGTNTEAFF.

This chain joins TRBV3-1 (or the pseudogene TRBV3-2) and TRBJ2-7, with D possibly matching TRBD2 (6 bases). Germline V CDR1 and CDR2: LGHDT, YNNKEL (reference sequence). The CDR3 length is 13 residues. V was shortened by 4 bases and J by 6 bases, with 13 bases between the two germline ends. In nucleotides, the CDR3 is TGTGCCAGCAGCCCCGGGAGCCCCCGCGAGCAGTACTTC. Translated: CASSPGSPREQYF.

The table lists this clone with a few counts. The chain combines TRBV10-3 with TRBJ2-7; 12 positions match TRBD2. The J segment lost 4 bases and the V segment lost 6 bases, leaving 7 bases of the junction unmatched. The CDR3 is made up of 15 amino acids. The germline gives CDR1 ENHRY, CDR2 SYGVKD. This chain's CDR3 is CAISETSGSSYEQYF. The DNA for the CDR3 is TGTGCCATCAGCGAGACTAGCGGGAGTAGTTACGAGCAGTACTTC.

V gene TRBV28 combines with J gene TRBJ1-5; 9 bases map to TRBD1. The CDR3 is 16 residues long. V was clipped by 4 bases and J by 3 bases; unmatched bases: 7. Germline V gives CDR1 MDHEN, CDR2 SYDVKM. As DNA, the CDR3 is TGTGCCAGCAGTTCGGGAAGGGACAGGGTCAATCAGCCCCAGCATTTT. Its protein product is CASSSGRDRVNQPQHF.

The chain joins TRBV18 to TRBJ2-7; TRBD1 aligns across 9 bases. Losses at the gene ends were 1 base for V and 5 bases for J; bases not matched to a gene: 6. This CDR3 has 15 residues. Germline V gene lookup returns CDR1 KGHSH and CDR2 LQKENI. The CDR3 region has the DNA TGTGCCAGCTCACCACAACAGGGGGCGCGGGACGAGCAGTACTTC. It codes for CASSPQQGARDEQYF.

The chain carries TRBV15 and TRBJ1-1; 8 bases agree with TRBD1. The CDR3 contains 16 residues. J lost 0 bases, V lost 3 bases, and 6 bases had no gene match. Germline CDR1 is LNHNV and CDR2 is YYDKDF (reference sequence). CDR3 loop: CATSRGTGWMNTEAFF. In DNA, the CDR3 is TGTGCCACCAGCAGGGGGACAGGCTGGATGAACACTGAAGCTTTCTTT. Full variable domain (remainder filled in from reference TRBV15 and TRBJ1-1): DAMVIQNPRYQVTQFGKPVTLSCSQTLNHNVMYWYQQKSSQAPKLLFHYYDKDFNNEADTPDNFQSRRPNTSFCFLDIRSPGLGDTAMYLCATSRGTGWMNTEAFFGQGTRLTVV.

The CDR3 is CASAGSTYEQYF. In DNA form, the CDR3 reads TGTGCCAGCGCAGGGTCTACCTACGAGCAGTACTTC. The gene calls are TRBV2 and TRBJ2-7; D may be TRBD1 (5 bases). The V and J ends lost 8 bases and 2 bases respectively, with 10 bases between them. The germline CDR1 and CDR2 sequences are SNHLY and FYNNEI. This CDR3 comprises 12 residues.

The chain has TRBV21-1 and TRBJ1-1; the D segment call TRBD1 is taken from the table without a DNA check. TRBV21-1 is labeled a pseudogene. CDR3 length equals 15 residues. The CDR3 loop is CASSTRTGRNTEAFF. Written as DNA, the CDR3 is TGTGCCAGCAGCACCCGGACAGGAAGGAACACTGAAGCTTTCTTT.

The chain employs TRBV19 and TRBJ1-2; the match to TRBD1 covers 9 bases. Germline CDR1 is LNHDA and CDR2 is SQIVND (reference sequence). This CDR3 has 13 residues. V trimming: 6 bases; J trimming: 3 bases; junction bases outside the gene matches: 2. The CDR3 nucleotides are TGTGCCAGTAGGGACAGGGGCGACTATGGCTACACCTTC. It yields the protein CASRDRGDYGYTF.

The rearrangement uses TRBV6-1 and TRBJ2-3, with TRBD2 matching 12 bases. The CDR3 length is 15 residues. Per germline, CDR1 MNHNS and CDR2 SASEGT. The ends lost 2 bases at V and 8 bases at J; junction bases unmatched: 5. In DNA, the CDR3 is TGTGCCAGCAGTGAACGACTAGCGGGAGCAAGTACGCAGTATTTT. Translating it yields CASSERLAGASTQYF.

V gene TRBV28 combines with J gene TRBJ1-1; 9 nucleotides agree with TRBD1. CDR3 length: 14 amino acids. Germline V gene data show CDR1 as MDHEN and CDR2 as SYDVKM. V lost 6 bases to trimming and J lost 1 base; unmatched junction nucleotides: 3. The CDR3 is CASSQTGGNTEAFF. The CDR3 nucleotides read TGTGCCAGCAGCCAGACAGGGGGGAACACTGAAGCTTTCTTT.

CDR3 loop: CASSPRQGREETQYF. CDR3 nucleotides: TGTGCCAGCAGCCCCCGACAGGGGCGGGAGGAGACCCAGTACTTC. V is TRBV7-6 and J is TRBJ2-5; possible D gene TRBD1, 8 bases. The CDR3 runs to 15 residues. Trimming took 5 bases from V and 5 from J, leaving 18 bases between them. Germline CDR1 reads SGHVS; CDR2 reads FNYEAQ.